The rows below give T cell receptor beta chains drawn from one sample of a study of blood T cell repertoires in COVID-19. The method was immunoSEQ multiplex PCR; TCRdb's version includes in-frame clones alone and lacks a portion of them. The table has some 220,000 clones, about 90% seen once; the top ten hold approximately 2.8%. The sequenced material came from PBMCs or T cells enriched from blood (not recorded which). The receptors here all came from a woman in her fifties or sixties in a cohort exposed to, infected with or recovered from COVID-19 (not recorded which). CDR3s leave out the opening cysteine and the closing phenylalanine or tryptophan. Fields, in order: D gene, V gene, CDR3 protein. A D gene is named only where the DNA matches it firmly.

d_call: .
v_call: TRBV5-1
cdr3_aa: ASTAGWGNEKLF

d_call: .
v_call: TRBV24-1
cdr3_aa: ATRSGVDEQF

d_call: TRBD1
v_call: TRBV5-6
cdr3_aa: ASSLWDRDNSPLH

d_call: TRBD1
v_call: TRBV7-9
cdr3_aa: ASSPRMAGGSSDTQY

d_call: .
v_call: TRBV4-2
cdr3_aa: ASSQVVGAGNTEAF

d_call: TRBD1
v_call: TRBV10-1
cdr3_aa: ASSKGQSYEQY

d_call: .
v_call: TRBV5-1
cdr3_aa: ASSLGFGATNEKLF

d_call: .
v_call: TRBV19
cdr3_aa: ASSRTEGSPLH

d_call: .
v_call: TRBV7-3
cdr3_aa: ASSLLGRHTGELF

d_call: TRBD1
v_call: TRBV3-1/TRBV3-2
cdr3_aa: ASSPRTGGGTGELF

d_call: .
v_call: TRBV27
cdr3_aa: ASSKESSYNEQF

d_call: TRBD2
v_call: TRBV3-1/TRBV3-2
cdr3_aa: ASSRSGGSPDTQY

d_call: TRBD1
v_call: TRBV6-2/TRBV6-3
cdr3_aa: ATNPWTGSGYT

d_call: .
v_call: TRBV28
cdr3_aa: ASSRPTYNEQF

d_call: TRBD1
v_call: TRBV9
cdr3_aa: ASSFRDSATNEKLF

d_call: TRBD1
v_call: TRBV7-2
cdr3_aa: ASSFRGLTQPQH

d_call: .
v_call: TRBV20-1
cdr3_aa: SARQNTEAF

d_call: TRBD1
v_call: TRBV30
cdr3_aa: AWSGTGPTEAF

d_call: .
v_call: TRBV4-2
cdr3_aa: ASSHPVDTEAF

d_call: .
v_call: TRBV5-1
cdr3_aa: ASSLGTVDGYT

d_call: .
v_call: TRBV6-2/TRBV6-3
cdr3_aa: ASSPGYGGGLRFLTGEQF

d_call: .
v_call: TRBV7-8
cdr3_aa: ASSLGGEQYEQY

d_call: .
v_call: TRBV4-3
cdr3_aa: ASSPYTQGTSDTQY

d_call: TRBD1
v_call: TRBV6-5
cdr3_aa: ASRYQWDRAFNEQY

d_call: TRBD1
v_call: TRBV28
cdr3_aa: ASWDRDYQPQH

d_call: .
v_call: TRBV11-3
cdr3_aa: ASSWGERETQY

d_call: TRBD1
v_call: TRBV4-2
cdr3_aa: ASGQKTGTGREKLF

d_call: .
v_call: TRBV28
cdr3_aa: ASSSLWTAYNEQF

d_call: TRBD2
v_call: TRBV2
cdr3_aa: ASSGIGTSGGITGELF

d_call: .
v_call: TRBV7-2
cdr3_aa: ASSPSHRARGYGYT

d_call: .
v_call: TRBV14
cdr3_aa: ASSGWGLRYPYEQY

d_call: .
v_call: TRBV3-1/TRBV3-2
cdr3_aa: ASSYQGTGELF

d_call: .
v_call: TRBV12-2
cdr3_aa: ASRLGSGMSSYNEQF

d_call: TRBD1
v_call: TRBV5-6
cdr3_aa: ASSLRTGRGYGYT

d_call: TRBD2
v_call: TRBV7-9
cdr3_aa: ASRFRDYNTGELF

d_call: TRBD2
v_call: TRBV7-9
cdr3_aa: ASSLSGLGMYQETQY

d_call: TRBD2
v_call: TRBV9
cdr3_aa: ASSVGLGGGPYEQY

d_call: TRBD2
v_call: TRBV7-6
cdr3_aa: ASSPGLALTYEQY

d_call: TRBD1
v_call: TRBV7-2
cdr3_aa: ASSPGQGRASGNTIY

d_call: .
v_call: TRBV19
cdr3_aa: ASSIGQGTYEQY

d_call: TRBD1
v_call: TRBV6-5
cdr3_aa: ASRTGTGSFEQY

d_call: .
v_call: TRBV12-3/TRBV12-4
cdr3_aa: ASSRQAGELF

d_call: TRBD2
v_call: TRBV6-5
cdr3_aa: ASSSSGDQETQY

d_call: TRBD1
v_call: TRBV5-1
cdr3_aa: ASSGDSFISPLH

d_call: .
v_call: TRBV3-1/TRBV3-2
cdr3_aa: ASSQDLVAMNTEAF

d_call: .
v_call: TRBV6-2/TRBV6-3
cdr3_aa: ASSLGGAVETQY

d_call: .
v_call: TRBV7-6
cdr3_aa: ASSLVAGGEQY

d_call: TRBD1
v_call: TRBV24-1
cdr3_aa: AIGGQGANQPQH

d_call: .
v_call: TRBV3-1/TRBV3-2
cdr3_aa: ASSQVGGTTDTQY

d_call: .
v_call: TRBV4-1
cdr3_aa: ASSQDPINYGYT

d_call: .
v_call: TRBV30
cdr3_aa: AWTLRGIGQPQH

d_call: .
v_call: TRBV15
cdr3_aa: ATSRAGNYEQY

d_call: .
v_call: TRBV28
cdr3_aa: ASDTGLYGYT

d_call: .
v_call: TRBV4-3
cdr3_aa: ASSQDRAGTYGYT

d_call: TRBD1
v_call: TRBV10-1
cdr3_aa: ASIGTGGYSSTDTQY